A selection of T cell receptor beta chains follows, all from one sample in a study of blood T cell repertoires in COVID-19. TCRdb's copy holds only in-frame clones and misses some; the assay was immunoSEQ multiplex PCR. This table holds roughly 230,000 clones, 85% found once. What was sequenced was peripheral blood. The receptors shown here come from a man aged 35-49 years with acute or convalescent COVID-19. The CDR3 runs from the conserved cysteine through the conserved F or W. A D gene is named only where the DNA matches it firmly. The size of a clone is reported for some rows only, either as once, few or many, or as a class for expanded clones.

TRBJ1-2	.	15	.	TRBV4-3	CASSQEMTTNYGYTF	TGCGCCAGCAGCCAAGAGATGACAACTAACTATGGCTACACCTTC
TRBJ1-3	few	16	.	TRBV9	CASSPIGVRSGNTIYF	TGTGCCAGCAGTCCTATCGGGGTACGCTCTGGAAACACCATATATTTT
TRBJ1-2	.	12	.	TRBV7-8	CASSLGSHGYTF	TGTGCCAGCAGCCTGGGGAGTCATGGCTACACCTTC
TRBJ1-2	.	14	TRBD1	TRBV20-1	CRASTGAANYGYTF	TGCAGAGCCAGTACAGGGGCCGCTAACTATGGCTACACCTTC
TRBJ2-5	.	12	.	TRBV14	CASSPGGETQYF	TGTGCCAGCAGCCCAGGGGGGGAGACCCAGTACTTC
TRBJ1-2	.	12	.	TRBV28	CASSQTNYGYTF	TGTGCCAGCAGTCAGACTAACTATGGCTACACCTTC
TRBJ1-4	.	13	TRBD1	TRBV2	CASRQGGNEKLFF	TGTGCCAGTAGACAGGGAGGTAATGAAAAACTGTTTTTT
TRBJ1-2	.	15	TRBD1	TRBV14	CASSQDAGQGYGYTF	TGTGCCAGCAGCCAAGACGCGGGACAGGGTTATGGCTACACCTTC
TRBJ1-1	.	14	.	TRBV18	CASSPPGPNTEAFF	TGTGCCAGCTCACCACCGGGGCCGAACACTGAAGCTTTCTTT
TRBJ2-5	.	14	.	TRBV5-4	CASSLGDREETQYF	TGTGCCAGCAGCTTGGGCGACAGAGAAGAGACCCAGTACTTC
TRBJ1-1	.	13	.	TRBV12-3/TRBV12-4	CASRSGLGSRAFF	TGTGCCAGCAGATCAGGGCTGGGGTCACGGGCTTTCTTT
TRBJ2-2	.	12	.	TRBV5-4	CASSSDFGELFF	TGTGCCAGCAGCTCGGACTTCGGGGAGCTGTTTTTT
TRBJ1-1	.	13	.	TRBV6-6	CASRTEGHTEAFF	TGTGCCAGCAGGACGGAGGGGCACACTGAAGCTTTCTTT
TRBJ2-1	.	15	TRBD1	TRBV6-5	CASSYDRGSYNEQFF	TGTGCCAGCAGTTACGACAGGGGTTCCTACAATGAGCAGTTCTTC
TRBJ2-5	.	15	.	TRBV6-5	CASSSGRGWLETQYF	TGTGCCAGCAGTTCCGGACGGGGATGGTTGGAAACCCAGTACTTC
TRBJ2-7	.	13	.	TRBV19	CASSPGSTYEQYF	TGTGCCAGTTCGCCGGGATCGACCTACGAGCAGTACTTC
TRBJ1-6	once	12	.	TRBV9	CASSPTDSPLHF	TGTGCCAGCAGCCCCACAGATTCACCCCTCCACTTT
TRBJ2-2	.	18	.	TRBV4-1	CASSQDGSGTSKPGELFF	TGCGCCAGCAGCCAAGATGGGTCAGGCACTTCAAAACCCGGGGAGCTGTTTTTT
TRBJ1-2	.	17	TRBD1	TRBV3-1/TRBV3-2	CASSLRDRGPPGPGYTF	TGTGCCAGCAGCCTACGGGACAGGGGGCCCCCGGGTCCTGGCTACACCTTC
TRBJ1-1	.	14	TRBD1	TRBV7-3	CASSDTGEATEAFF	TGTGCCAGCAGCGATACAGGGGAGGCCACTGAAGCTTTCTTT
TRBJ2-7	.	15	TRBD2	TRBV4-2	CASSQGESGVYEQYF	TGTGCCAGCAGCCAAGGGGAAAGCGGGGTCTACGAGCAGTACTTC
TRBJ2-1	once	15	TRBD2	TRBV27	CASRPGLAVYNEQFF	TGTGCCAGCAGACCTGGACTAGCGGTATACAATGAGCAGTTCTTC
TRBJ1-5	once	17	TRBD1	TRBV10-3	CAISESPTPGGNQPQHF	TGTGCCATCAGTGAGTCCCCAACGCCAGGGGGCAACCAGCCCCAGCATTTT
TRBJ1-5	.	14	.	TRBV5-1	CASSLDSSNQPQHF	TGCGCCAGCAGCTTGGACTCTAGCAATCAGCCCCAGCATTTT
TRBJ1-1	.	15	.	TRBV7-2	CASSLAVGPNTEAFF	TGTGCCAGCAGCTTAGCGGTGGGGCCGAACACTGAAGCTTTCTTT
TRBJ2-2	.	17	.	TRBV28	CASSGQIDTLNTGELFF	TGTGCCAGCAGTGGTCAAATAGACACCCTGAACACCGGGGAGCTGTTTTTT
TRBJ1-5	.	12	.	TRBV28	CASSPPGRPQHF	TGTGCCAGCAGTCCTCCCGGGAGGCCCCAGCATTTT
TRBJ1-4	.	14	TRBD1	TRBV9	CASSVGQGREKLFF	TGTGCCAGCAGCGTGGGACAGGGGCGGGAAAAACTGTTTTTT
TRBJ2-1	.	15	TRBD2	TRBV29-1	CSVVIRLAGGDEQFF	TGCAGCGTTGTAATTCGACTAGCGGGGGGGGATGAGCAGTTCTTC
TRBJ2-1	.	15	TRBD1	TRBV6-5	CASRVRDRAYNEQFF	TGTGCCAGCAGGGTCCGGGACAGGGCCTACAATGAGCAGTTCTTC
TRBJ2-7	.	15	.	TRBV30	CAWSPSGRGGYEQYF	TGTGCCTGGAGTCCTTCTGGAAGAGGGGGCTACGAGCAGTACTTC
TRBJ1-2	.	15	TRBD1	TRBV5-1	CASSLPGTGGIGYTF	TGCGCCAGCAGCCTCCCCGGGACAGGGGGCATTGGCTACACCTTC
TRBJ1-2	.	14	TRBD1	TRBV4-2	CASRPPGGLYGYTF	TGTGCCAGCAGACCCCCAGGGGGCCTCTATGGCTACACCTTC
TRBJ1-2	once	14	.	TRBV5-4	CASSLIGGTYGYTF	TGTGCCAGCAGCTTGATAGGAGGGACTTATGGCTACACCTTC
TRBJ1-6	few	19	.	TRBV6-1	CASSEQPANVVSYNSPLHF	TGTGCCAGCAGTGAGCAACCTGCCAATGTAGTCTCCTATAATTCACCCCTCCACTTT
TRBJ1-2	.	13	.	TRBV6-2/TRBV6-3	CASSFEGVGGYTF	TGTGCCAGCAGTTTTGAAGGGGTCGGTGGCTACACCTTC
TRBJ1-5	.	15	TRBD1	TRBV7-9	CASSSGQGNLQPQHF	TGTGCCAGCAGCTCCGGACAGGGAAATTTACAGCCCCAGCATTTT
TRBJ2-5	.	15	TRBD2	TRBV5-4	CASSLDGTIQETQYF	TGTGCCAGCAGCTTGGACGGGACTATCCAAGAGACCCAGTACTTC
TRBJ1-4	.	14	.	TRBV15	CATSASGFNEKLFF	TGTGCCACCAGCGCCTCAGGGTTTAATGAAAAACTGTTTTTT
TRBJ1-4	.	15	.	TRBV5-1	CASSLAGQSNEKLFF	TGCGCCAGCAGCTTGGCCGGACAGTCGAATGAAAAACTGTTTTTT
TRBJ1-6	.	14	.	TRBV30	CAWSVAGLSTPLHF	TGTGCCTGGAGTGTGGCAGGGCTTTCAACACCCCTCCACTTT
TRBJ2-5	.	17	.	TRBV27	CASTYCRDKGYPKTQYF	TGTGCCAGCACCTACTGTAGGGACAAGGGATACCCGAAGACCCAGTACTTC
TRBJ1-5	.	14	.	TRBV19	CASSIDSSNQPQHF	TGTGCCAGTAGTATAGACAGTAGCAATCAGCCCCAGCATTTT
TRBJ1-2	.	14	TRBD1	TRBV3-1/TRBV3-2	CASSSGGVDYGYTF	TGTGCCAGCAGCTCAGGGGGCGTCGACTATGGCTACACCTTC
TRBJ1-1	.	13	.	TRBV7-3	CASSYGVGTEAFF	TGTGCCAGCAGCTACGGGGTCGGGACTGAAGCTTTCTTT
TRBJ2-1	.	14	TRBD2	TRBV11-2	CASSSGLVGNEQFF	TGTGCCAGCAGCTCGGGACTAGTAGGCAATGAGCAGTTCTTC
TRBJ2-7	.	15	TRBD1	TRBV5-1	CASSSTGGLSYEQYF	TGCGCCAGCAGCTCCACAGGGGGCCTGTCCTACGAGCAGTACTTC
TRBJ1-5	.	13	TRBD1	TRBV29-1	CSTGTGGNQPQHF	TGCAGCACCGGGACAGGGGGCAATCAGCCCCAGCATTTT
TRBJ2-3	.	15	.	TRBV19	CASSDGRTYTDTQYF	TGTGCCAGTAGTGATGGGAGGACTTACACAGATACGCAGTATTTT
TRBJ1-1	.	14	TRBD1	TRBV2	CASSGQGGDTEAFF	TGTGCCAGCAGTGGACAGGGGGGTGACACTGAAGCTTTCTTT